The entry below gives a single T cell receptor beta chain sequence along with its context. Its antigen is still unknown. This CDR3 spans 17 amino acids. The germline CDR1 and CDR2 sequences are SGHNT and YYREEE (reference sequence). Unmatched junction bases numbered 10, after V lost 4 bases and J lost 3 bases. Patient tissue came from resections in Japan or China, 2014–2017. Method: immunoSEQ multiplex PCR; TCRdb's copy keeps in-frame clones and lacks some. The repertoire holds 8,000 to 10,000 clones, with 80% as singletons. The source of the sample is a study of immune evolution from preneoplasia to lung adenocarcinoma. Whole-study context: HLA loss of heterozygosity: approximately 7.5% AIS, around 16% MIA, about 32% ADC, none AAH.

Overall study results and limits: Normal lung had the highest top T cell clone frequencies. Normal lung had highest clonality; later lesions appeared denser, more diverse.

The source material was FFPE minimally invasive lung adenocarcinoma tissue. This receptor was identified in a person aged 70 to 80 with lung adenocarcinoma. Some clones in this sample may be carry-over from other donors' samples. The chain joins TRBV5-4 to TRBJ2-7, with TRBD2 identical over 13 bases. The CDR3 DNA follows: TGTGCCAGCAGCAGGACTCTCGGGACTAGCGGGGTCTACGAGCAGTACTTC. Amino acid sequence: CASSRTLGTSGVYEQYF.